The next 30 T cell receptor beta chains were all read from a single sample in a study of T cell responses to AZD1222 COVID-19 vaccine. The method was immunoSEQ multiplex PCR; TCRdb's version includes in-frame clones alone and lacks a portion of them. The repertoire holds around 150,000 clones, with around 90% as singletons. Sequencing was performed on peripheral blood, taken 28 days after the second AZD1222 dose. The receptors here all came from an adult who received the AZD1222 COVID-19 vaccine.

This chain links TRBV9 with TRBJ1-5; possible D gene TRBD1, 5 bases. From germline, CDR1 is SGDLS and CDR2 YYNGEE. V gave up 0 bases and J gave up 4 bases, with 11 bases separating them. The CDR3 runs 15 residues. CDR3 protein: CASSVEAGPNQPQHF. DNA of the CDR3: TGTGCCAGCAGCGTAGAGGCAGGGCCAAATCAGCCCCAGCATTTT.

The table lists this clone with a few counts. This chain links TRBV30 with TRBJ2-7; D not certain. Trimming stripped 2 bases from V and 0 bases from J, with 11 bases between. The CDR3 spans 14 residues. Germline V gene sequence: CDR1 GTSNPN, CDR2 SVGIG (reference sequence). This CDR3 is CAWSPNGNSYEQYF. CDR3 bases: TGTGCCTGGAGTCCTAACGGCAACTCCTACGAGCAGTACTTC.

The chain combines TRBV6-5 with TRBJ1-2; 9 bases align to TRBD1. This CDR3 is built from 16 residues. The V gene end was trimmed by 0 bases and the J gene end by 7 bases; junction bases not matched to a gene: 9. Germline V lookup: CDR1 MNHEY, CDR2 SVGAGI. For the CDR3, the DNA is TGTGCCAGCAGTTACTCCCTGGGACAGGGAATCGGTGGCTACACCTTC. It encodes CASSYSLGQGIGGYTF.

The CDR3, as DNA: TGTGCCAGCAGTGAGGCAGATACGCAGTATTTT. Translating gives CASSEADTQYF. The chain carries TRBV2 and TRBJ2-3; D uncertain. The CDR3 has 11 residues. CDR1 and CDR2 from the germline V gene are SNHLY and FYNNEI. Trimming cost V 3 bases and J 4 bases, with 2 bases left between them.

This clone was detected a few times. The rearrangement joins TRBV7-8 to TRBJ1-1; 8 positions match TRBD1. J was trimmed by 6 bases and V by 4 bases; bases with no gene match: 7. The CDR3 is made up of 14 amino acids. Germline V CDR1 and CDR2: SGHVS, FQNEAQ. CDR3 sequence: CASSSRTGSAEAFF. The CDR3 DNA reads as TGTGCCAGCAGCTCGAGGACAGGGTCGGCTGAAGCTTTCTTT.

The chain couples TRBV12-3 or TRBV12-4 to TRBJ1-5; the D is unclear. There are 13 residues in the CDR3. Trimming removed 3 bases from V and 7 bases from J, with 10 bases in between. This chain's CDR3 is CASSFKREQPQHF. CDR3 bases: TGTGCCAGCAGTTTTAAAAGGGAACAGCCCCAGCATTTT.

The gene calls are TRBV6-1 and TRBJ1-1; D gene ambiguous. Germline V gene lookup returns CDR1 MNHNS and CDR2 SASEGT. The CDR3 contains 13 residues. Trimming stripped 3 bases from V and 2 bases from J, with 7 bases between. For the CDR3, the DNA is TGTGCCAGCAGTGACAGGAGAAACACTGAAGCTTTCTTT. Translating it yields CASSDRRNTEAFF.

The chain couples TRBV6-5 to TRBJ1-6, with D unresolved. From germline, CDR1 is MNHEY and CDR2 SVGAGI. CDR3 length: 14 residues. V lost 6 bases, J lost 9 bases, and 15 bases lay in between. The CDR3 sequence: CASSPPDWGSPLHF. The CDR3 coding sequence is TGTGCCAGCAGCCCCCCGGATTGGGGTTCACCCCTCCACTTT.

The V and J genes are TRBV11-2 and TRBJ2-7, with 8 bases fitting TRBD1. V shed 0 bases and J 2 bases; nucleotides not matched to a gene: 12. CDR3 size: 18 residues. Germline V gene sequence: CDR1 SGHAT, CDR2 FQNNGV. The CDR3 spells CASSLEVYGQGAPYEQYF. Written as DNA, the CDR3 is TGTGCCAGCAGCTTAGAGGTTTATGGGCAGGGGGCTCCCTACGAGCAGTACTTC.

The V and J genes are TRBV30 and TRBJ2-7; tentative D call: TRBD2 (6 bases). This CDR3 is 12 amino acids long. Looked up from germline, CDR1 is GTSNPN and CDR2 is SVGIG (reference sequence). Trimming took off 1 base at V and 5 bases at J, with 9 bases between the two ends. The CDR3, as DNA: TGTGCCTGGAGTGCGGGGAGGAACGAGCAGTACTTC. Translating it yields CAWSAGRNEQYF.

This sequence joins TRBV7-2 and TRBJ1-5, with D unclear. This CDR3 is 14 amino acids long. The germline V gene has CDR1 SGHTA and CDR2 FQGNSA. V gave up 3 bases and J gave up 2 bases, with 8 bases separating them. The CDR3 nucleotides are TGTGCCAGCAGCTTGAAGGTTGGCAATCAGCCCCAGCATTTT. This encodes CASSLKVGNQPQHF.

The gene calls are TRBV3-1 (or the pseudogene TRBV3-2) and TRBJ1-2; D not resolved. Germline CDR1 LGHDT, CDR2 YNNKEL (reference sequence). The CDR3 is 12 amino acids. Between the trimmed V and J ends, which lost 3 bases and 8 bases, there was a span of 10 bases. CDR3 amino acids: CASSQLDGGYTF. The CDR3 DNA reads as TGTGCCAGCAGCCAGCTAGACGGGGGCTACACCTTC.

The chain employs TRBV5-6 and TRBJ1-5, with D perhaps matching TRBD1 (5 bases). Trimming took off 0 bases at V and 5 bases at J, with 9 bases between the two ends. The germline V gene has CDR1 SGHDT and CDR2 YYEEEE. This CDR3 is 14 amino acids long. CDR3 nucleotide sequence: TGTGCCAGCAGCTTGGGGGGCAACGATCAGCCCCAGCATTTT. This encodes CASSLGGNDQPQHF.

The chain is built from TRBV20-1 and TRBJ1-1, with a possible D match to TRBD1 (5 bases). Trimming removed 4 bases from V and 3 bases from J, with 12 bases in between. This CDR3 comprises 13 residues. Germline V gene lookup returns CDR1 DFQATT and CDR2 SNEGSKA (reference sequence). CDR3: CSAIDRVDTEAFF. As DNA, the CDR3 is TGCAGTGCTATTGACAGAGTAGACACTGAAGCTTTCTTT.

J is TRBJ2-7 and V is TRBV7-9; 8 nucleotides line up with TRBD1. This CDR3 contains 13 residues. CDR1 is SEHNR, CDR2 FQNEAQ, per germline (reference sequence). V dropped 6 bases and J dropped 5; count of bases not matched to a gene: 6. The chain's CDR3 is CASSGQGRNEQYF. The CDR3 DNA reads TGTGCCAGCAGTGGACAGGGCAGGAACGAGCAGTACTTC.

The rearrangement joins TRBV9 to TRBJ1-2, with TRBD1 as a possible D gene (5 bases). This CDR3 has 13 amino acids. The germline V and J ends were trimmed by 3 bases and 6 bases, with 12 bases remaining between them. From germline, CDR1 is SGDLS and CDR2 YYNGEE. CDR3 loop: CASSAPAGDGYTF. The CDR3 region has the DNA TGTGCCAGCAGCGCCCCGGCGGGGGATGGCTACACCTTC. Filled out from reference TRBV9 and TRBJ1-2, the complete variable domain reads DSGVTQTPKHLITATGQRVTLRCSPRSGDLSVYWYQQSLDQGLQFLIQYYNGEERAKGNILERFSAQQFPDLHSELNLSSLELGDSALYFCASSAPAGDGYTFGSGTRLTVV.

The sample holds a few counts of this clone. The chain carries TRBV4-1 and TRBJ1-1, with D perhaps matching TRBD1 (5 bases). The germline V and J ends were trimmed by 0 bases and 10 bases, with 15 bases remaining between them. The germline CDR1 and CDR2 sequences are MGHRA and YSYEKL. This CDR3 comprises 14 residues. This chain's CDR3 is CASSQDGAGRGAFF. DNA of the CDR3: TGCGCCAGCAGCCAAGATGGGGCAGGAAGGGGAGCTTTCTTT.

The chain recombines TRBV19 with TRBJ1-1, with 7 bases matching TRBD1. Trimming at V came to 7 bases and at J to 2 bases, leaving 4 bases not matched to a gene. From germline, CDR1 is LNHDA and CDR2 SQIVND (reference sequence). The CDR3 runs 13 residues. The CDR3 sequence is CASMGQQNTEAFF. CDR3 nucleotide sequence: TGTGCCAGTATGGGACAGCAAAACACTGAAGCTTTCTTT.

This chain joins TRBV11-2 and TRBJ2-5, with D uncertain. Trimming stripped 11 bases from V and 5 bases from J, with 12 bases between. The length of the CDR3 is 11 residues. The V gene's germline CDR1 is SGHAT and CDR2 FQNNGV. The CDR3 region is CAAASSETQYF. Written as DNA, the CDR3 is TGTGCCGCGGCGTCGTCGGAGACCCAGTACTTC. The variable domain in full, completed from reference TRBV11-2 and TRBJ2-5, reads EAGVAQSPRYKIIEKRQSVAFWCNPISGHATLYWYQQILGQGPKLLIQFQNNGVVDDSQLPKDRFSAERLKGVDSTLKIQPAKLEDSAVYLCAAASSETQYFGPGTRLLVL.

This clone appeared a single time. The CDR3 spells CASSLPGQGAKNIQYF. The DNA of the CDR3 is TGTGCCAGTAGTCTCCCGGGACAGGGGGCCAAAAACATTCAGTACTTC. The chain recombines TRBV19 with TRBJ2-4; 10 bases line up with TRBD1. Trimming at V came to 5 bases and at J to 1 base, leaving 5 bases not matched to a gene. Germline V lookup: CDR1 LNHDA, CDR2 SQIVND (reference sequence). The CDR3 has 16 residues.

V is TRBV9 and J is TRBJ2-7; TRBD1 matches 9 bases. V was clipped by 4 bases and J by 6 bases; unmatched bases: 5. The germline gives CDR1 SGDLS, CDR2 YYNGEE. The CDR3 consists of 13 residues. The CDR3 region is CASSPGTGLEQYF. CDR3 nucleotide sequence: TGTGCCAGCAGCCCCGGGACAGGGCTCGAGCAGTACTTC.

V usage is TRBV5-8 and J usage is TRBJ2-7; 7 bases line up with TRBD1. Trimming took 6 bases from V and 3 from J; bases not matched to a gene: 15. This CDR3 is built from 16 residues. Germline values: CDR1 SGHTS, CDR2 YDEGEE. In DNA, the CDR3 is TGTGCCAGCAACAATCCCCGTCGGGACAGACACTACGAGCAGTACTTC. This codes for CASNNPRRDRHYEQYF.

The chain carries TRBV4-1 and TRBJ2-7; D perhaps matches TRBD2 (5 bases). The CDR3 is made up of 16 amino acids. V was shortened by 0 bases and J by 2 bases, with 14 bases between the two germline ends. Germline CDR1 and CDR2: MGHRA and YSYEKL. The CDR3 DNA sequence: TGCGCCAGCAGCCAAGATAGGTCTAGCCTGGCCTACGAGCAGTACTTC. This codes for CASSQDRSSLAYEQYF.

The CDR3 DNA reads TGTGCCAGCAGTAACACCGGGCCCCGAGGGGAGACCCAGTACTTC. Residues: CASSNTGPRGETQYF. This rearrangement joins TRBV6-5 to TRBJ2-5; D perhaps matches TRBD2 (5 bases). In germline, CDR1 is MNHEY, CDR2 SVGAGI. V lost 5 bases to trimming and J lost 5 bases, with 18 bases between them. The CDR3 is made up of 15 amino acids.

V usage is TRBV2 and J usage is TRBJ2-7; 7 nucleotides line up with TRBD2. The V gene's germline CDR1 is SNHLY and CDR2 FYNNEI. Unmatched junction bases numbered 7, after V lost 1 base and J lost 1 base. The CDR3 is made up of 16 amino acids. CDR3 sequence (DNA): TGTGCCAGCAGTGAAGGGGAGGGGAGGGGATCCTACGAGCAGTACTTC. This codes for CASSEGEGRGSYEQYF.

The rearrangement joins TRBV6-1 to TRBJ1-1, with a weak D call TRBD1 (5 bases). The CDR3 has 16 amino acids. Trimming removed 0 bases from V and 4 bases from J, with 15 bases in between. Looked up from germline, CDR1 is MNHNS and CDR2 is SASEGT. In DNA, the CDR3 is TGTGCCAGCAGTGAAGCGCGATACACCGGGGGCACTGAAGCTTTCTTT. This codes for CASSEARYTGGTEAFF.

The chain employs TRBV7-9 and TRBJ2-7; TRBD2 matches 8 bases. This CDR3 comprises 13 residues. Germline lookup yields CDR1 SEHNR and CDR2 FQNEAQ (reference sequence). The V gene end was trimmed by 10 bases and the J gene end by 7 bases; junction bases not matched to a gene: 12. The CDR3: CATGGDTRGEQYF. CDR3 in DNA: TGTGCCACCGGGGGGGACACCCGAGGGGAGCAGTACTTC. Full variable domain (missing parts from reference TRBV7-9 and TRBJ2-7): DTGVSQNPRHKITKRGQNVTFRCDPISEHNRLYWYRQTLGQGPEFLTYFQNEAQLEKSRLLSDRFSAERPKGSFSTLEIQRTEQGDSAMYLCATGGDTRGEQYFGPGTRLTVT.

This clone was seen a single time. This rearrangement joins TRBV11-2 to TRBJ1-1; D remains ambiguous. Trimming left V 2 bases short and J 0 bases short, with 7 bases between. The CDR3 runs to 14 residues. Germline loops: CDR1 SGHAT, CDR2 FQNNGV. As DNA, the CDR3 is TGTGCCAGCAGCTTAACGCAGATGAACACTGAAGCTTTCTTT. This codes for CASSLTQMNTEAFF.

The CDR3 loop reads CASSYTPGSRNQPQHF. The CDR3 bases are TGTGCCAGCAGTTACACCCCCGGCAGTCGCAATCAGCCCCAGCATTTT. The V call is TRBV6-6, the J call TRBJ1-5; D uncertain. Germline loops: CDR1 MNHNY, CDR2 SVGAGI (reference sequence). The CDR3 is 16 amino acids. Trimming shortened V by 2 bases and J by 2 bases, and 13 bases separated the two germline ends.

This chain uses TRBV12-5 with TRBJ1-3; 7 bases are shared with TRBD1. Unmatched junction bases numbered 11, after V lost 8 bases and J lost 4 bases. Germline values: CDR1 LGHNT, CDR2 FRNRAP. CDR3 length equals 15 residues. The CDR3 is CASIPLKGAGNTIYF. CDR3 in DNA: TGTGCTAGTATACCTTTAAAGGGGGCGGGAAACACCATATATTTT.